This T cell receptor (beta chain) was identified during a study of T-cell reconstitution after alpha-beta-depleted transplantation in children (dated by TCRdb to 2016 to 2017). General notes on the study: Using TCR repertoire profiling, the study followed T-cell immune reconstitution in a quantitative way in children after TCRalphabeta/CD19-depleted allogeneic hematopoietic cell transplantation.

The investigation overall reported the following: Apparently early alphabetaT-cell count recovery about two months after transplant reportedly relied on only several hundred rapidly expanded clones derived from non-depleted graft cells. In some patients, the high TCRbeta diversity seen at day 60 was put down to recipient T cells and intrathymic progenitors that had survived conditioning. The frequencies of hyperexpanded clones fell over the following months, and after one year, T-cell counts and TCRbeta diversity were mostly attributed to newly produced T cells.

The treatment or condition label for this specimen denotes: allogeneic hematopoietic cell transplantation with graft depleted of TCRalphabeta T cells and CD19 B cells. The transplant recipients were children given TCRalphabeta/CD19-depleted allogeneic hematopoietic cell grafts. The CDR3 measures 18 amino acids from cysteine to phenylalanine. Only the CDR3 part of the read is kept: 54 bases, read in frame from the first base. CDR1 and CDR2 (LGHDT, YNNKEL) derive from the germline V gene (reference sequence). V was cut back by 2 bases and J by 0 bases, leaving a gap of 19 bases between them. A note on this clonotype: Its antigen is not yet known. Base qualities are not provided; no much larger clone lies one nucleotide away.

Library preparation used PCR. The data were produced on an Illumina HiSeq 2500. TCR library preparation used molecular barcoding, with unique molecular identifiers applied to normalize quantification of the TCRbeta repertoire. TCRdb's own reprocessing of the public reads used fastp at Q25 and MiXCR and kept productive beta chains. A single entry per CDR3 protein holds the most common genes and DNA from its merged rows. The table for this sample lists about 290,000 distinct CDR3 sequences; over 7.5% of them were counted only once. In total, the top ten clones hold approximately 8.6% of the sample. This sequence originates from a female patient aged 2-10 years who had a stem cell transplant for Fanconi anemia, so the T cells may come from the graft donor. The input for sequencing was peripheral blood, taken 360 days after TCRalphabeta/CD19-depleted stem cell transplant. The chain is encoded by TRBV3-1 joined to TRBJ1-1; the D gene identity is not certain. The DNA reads TGTGCCAGCAGCCAACATAATCGGTTGGCACACGTGAACACTGAAGCTTTCTTT. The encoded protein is CASSQHNRLAHVNTEAFF.